The source of this TCR beta chain is a study of cutaneous CD30+ T cell lymphoproliferative disorder and hepatitis E (dated by TCRdb to the late 2010s). This clone was seen a single time. Its antigen is unknown. Per-base quality was not reported, and no clone a single base away is much larger than it. The method behind the library was the immunoSEQ multiplex PCR assay. TCRdb mirrors the immuneACCESS table, restricted to in-frame sequences. Some clones are absent from its copies; in checked studies, under half trace to an unresolved V gene, and the reason for the others is unknown. The sample has about 7,700 clones on record, around 70% of them singletons. The ten biggest clones cover under 1.4% of the sample. Sequences SGDLS (CDR1) and YYNGEE (CDR2) are obtained from the germline V gene. V gives up 4 bases and J gives up 2 bases, and the segment between their germline ends measures 6 bases. The CDR3 spans 13 residues, from the cysteine through the phenylalanine. Just the 39-base CDR3 DNA is kept, in frame starting at base 1.

The sequence came from a human donor with a cutaneous T cell lymphoproliferative disorder associated with hepatitis E virus. The chain links TRBV9 with TRBJ2-2; too little of a D gene remains to name it. Sample: blood. The CDR3 here reads CASSFGNTGELFF. The sequenced DNA: TGTGCCAGCAGCTTCGGTAACACCGGGGAGCTGTTTTTT. The variable domain in full, with residues beyond the CDR3 obtained from the reference TRBV9 and TRBJ2-2 genes, is DSGVTQTPKHLITATGQRVTLRCSPRSGDLSVYWYQQSLDQGLQFLIQYYNGEERAKGNILERFSAQQFPDLHSELNLSSLELGDSALYFCASSFGNTGELFFGEGSRLTVL.